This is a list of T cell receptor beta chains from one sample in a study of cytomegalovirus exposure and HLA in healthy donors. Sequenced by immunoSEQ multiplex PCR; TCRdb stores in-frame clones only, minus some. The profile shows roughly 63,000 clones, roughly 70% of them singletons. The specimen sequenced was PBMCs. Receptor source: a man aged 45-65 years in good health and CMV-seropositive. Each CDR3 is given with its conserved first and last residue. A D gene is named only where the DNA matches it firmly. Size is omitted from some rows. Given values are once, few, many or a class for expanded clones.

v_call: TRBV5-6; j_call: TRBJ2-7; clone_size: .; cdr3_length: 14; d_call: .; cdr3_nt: TGTGCCAGCAGCTTGCCCCGGAGGTCCTACGAGCAGTACTTC; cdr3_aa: CASSLPRRSYEQYF
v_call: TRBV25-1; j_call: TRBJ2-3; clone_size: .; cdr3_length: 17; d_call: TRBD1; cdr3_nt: TGTGCCAGCAGTGAAGGGACAGGGGTTGCCCGCACAGATACGCAGTATTTT; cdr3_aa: CASSEGTGVARTDTQYF
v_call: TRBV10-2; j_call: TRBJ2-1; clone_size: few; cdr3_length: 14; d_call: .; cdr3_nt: TGCGCCAGCACCCCGACAGCAGAGAACAATGAGCAGTTCTTC; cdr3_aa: CASTPTAENNEQFF
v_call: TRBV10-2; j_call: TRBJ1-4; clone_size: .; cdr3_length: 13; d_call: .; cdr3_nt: TGCGCCAGCAGTCGCCAGGCCAATGAAAAACTGTTTTTT; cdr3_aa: CASSRQANEKLFF
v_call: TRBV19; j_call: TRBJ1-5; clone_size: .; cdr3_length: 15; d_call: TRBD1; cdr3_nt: TGTGCCAGTACAAGGACAGGGGCGCGCAATCAGCCCCAGCATTTT; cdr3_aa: CASTRTGARNQPQHF
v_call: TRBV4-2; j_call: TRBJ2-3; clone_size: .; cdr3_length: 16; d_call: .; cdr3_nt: TGTGCCAGCAGCCAAGAATCCGGGAGTGGGGGAGATACGCAGTATTTT; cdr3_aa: CASSQESGSGGDTQYF
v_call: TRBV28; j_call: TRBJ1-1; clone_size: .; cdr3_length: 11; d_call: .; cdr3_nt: TGTGCCAGCAGTTTAGGCCGAGAAGCTTTCTTT; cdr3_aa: CASSLGREAFF
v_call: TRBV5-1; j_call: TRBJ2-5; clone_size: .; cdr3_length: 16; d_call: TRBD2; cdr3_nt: TGCGCCAGTTCCCCGGGGAGCGGGAGCAAAGATGAGACCCAGTACTTC; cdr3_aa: CASSPGSGSKDETQYF
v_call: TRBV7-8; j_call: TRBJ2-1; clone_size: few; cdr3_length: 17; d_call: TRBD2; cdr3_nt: TGTGCCAGCAGCGGCAAGGCTAGCGGGAGCTCCTACAATGAGCAGTTCTTC; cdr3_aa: CASSGKASGSSYNEQFF
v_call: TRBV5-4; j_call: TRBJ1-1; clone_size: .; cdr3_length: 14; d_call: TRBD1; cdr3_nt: TGTGCCAGCAGCAAGGACAGGGCGAACACTGAAGCTTTCTTT; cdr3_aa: CASSKDRANTEAFF
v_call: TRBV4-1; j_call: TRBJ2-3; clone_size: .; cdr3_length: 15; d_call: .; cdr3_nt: TGCGCCAGCAGCCATAGGAGTTCGGGCACAGATACGCAGTATTTT; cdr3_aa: CASSHRSSGTDTQYF
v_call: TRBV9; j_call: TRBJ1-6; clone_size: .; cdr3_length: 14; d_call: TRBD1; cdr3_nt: TGTGCCAGCAGCCCCCGGACAGGGGGGTCACCCCTCCACTTT; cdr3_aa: CASSPRTGGSPLHF
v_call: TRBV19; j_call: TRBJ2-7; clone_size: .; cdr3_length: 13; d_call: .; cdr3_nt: TGTGCCAGGGCGGAGGATACTTTCGACGAGCAGTACTTC; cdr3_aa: CARAEDTFDEQYF
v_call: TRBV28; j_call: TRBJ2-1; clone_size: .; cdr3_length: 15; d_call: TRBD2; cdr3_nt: TGTGCCAGCAGTTTCGGGGGAGGGTCCCCCAATGAGCAGTTCTTC; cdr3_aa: CASSFGGGSPNEQFF
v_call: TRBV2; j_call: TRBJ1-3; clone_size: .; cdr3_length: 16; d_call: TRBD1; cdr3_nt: TGTGCCAGCAGTGCGGACAGGACGGGGACTGGAAACACCATATATTTT; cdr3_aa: CASSADRTGTGNTIYF
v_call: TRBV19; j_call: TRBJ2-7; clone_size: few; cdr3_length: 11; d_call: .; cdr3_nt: TGTGCCAGTAGTGCGGACTACGAGCAGTACTTC; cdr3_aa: CASSADYEQYF
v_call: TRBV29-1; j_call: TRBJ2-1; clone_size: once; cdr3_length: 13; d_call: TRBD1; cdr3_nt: TGCAGCGTTGTACAGGGGGGCTACAATGAGCAGTTCTTC; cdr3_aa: CSVVQGGYNEQFF
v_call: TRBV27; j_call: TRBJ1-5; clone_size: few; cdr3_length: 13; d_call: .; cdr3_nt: TGTGCCAGCAGTTTGAGACAGGATCAGCCCCAGCATTTT; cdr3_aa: CASSLRQDQPQHF
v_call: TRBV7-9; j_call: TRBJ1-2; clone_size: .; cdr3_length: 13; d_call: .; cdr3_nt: TGTGCCAGCAGCTTAGGTTACGGGGGTGGCTACACCTTC; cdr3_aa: CASSLGYGGGYTF
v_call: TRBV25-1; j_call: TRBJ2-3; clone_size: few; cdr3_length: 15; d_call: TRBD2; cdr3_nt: TGTGCCAGCAGTGCCAGCGGGGGGAGCACAGATACGCAGTATTTT; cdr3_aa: CASSASGGSTDTQYF
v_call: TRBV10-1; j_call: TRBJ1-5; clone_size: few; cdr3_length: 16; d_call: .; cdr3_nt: TGCGCCATCACCAGTGAGGACTGCACTAGCAATCAGCCCCAGCATTTT; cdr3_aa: CAITSEDCTSNQPQHF
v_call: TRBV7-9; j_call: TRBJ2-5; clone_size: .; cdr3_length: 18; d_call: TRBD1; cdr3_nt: TGTGCCAGCAGCTCTTTGCGTCGGGACAGGCCGAGACAAGAGACCCAGTACTTC; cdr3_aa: CASSSLRRDRPRQETQYF
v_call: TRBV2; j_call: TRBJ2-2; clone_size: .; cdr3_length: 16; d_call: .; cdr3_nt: TGTGCCAGCAAGGAGTCGGTGCGCTCGAACACCGGGGAGCTGTTTTTT; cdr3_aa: CASKESVRSNTGELFF
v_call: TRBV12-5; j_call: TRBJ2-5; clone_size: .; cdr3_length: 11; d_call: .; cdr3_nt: TGTGCTAGTGGCACAGGAGAGACCCAGTACTTC; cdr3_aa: CASGTGETQYF
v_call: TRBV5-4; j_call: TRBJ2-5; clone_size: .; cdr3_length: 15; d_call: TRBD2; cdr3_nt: TGTGCCAGCAGCATAGTAGCGGGAGGGCTAGAGACCCAGTACTTC; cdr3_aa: CASSIVAGGLETQYF
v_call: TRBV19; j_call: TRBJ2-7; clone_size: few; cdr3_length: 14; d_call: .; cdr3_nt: TGTGCCAGTAGTATGGTGGGGAGCTCCTACGAGCAGTACTTC; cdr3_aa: CASSMVGSSYEQYF
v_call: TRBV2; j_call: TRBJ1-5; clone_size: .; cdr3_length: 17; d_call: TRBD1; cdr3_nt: TGTGCCAGCAGTGGGGCGGGGGGACAGCCTGCCGTTCAGCCCCAGCATTTT; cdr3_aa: CASSGAGGQPAVQPQHF
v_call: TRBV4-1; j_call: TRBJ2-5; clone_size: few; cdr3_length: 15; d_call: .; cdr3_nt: TGCGCCAGCAGCCAAGATGGGCAGGGGCGGTTTACCCAGTACTTC; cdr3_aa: CASSQDGQGRFTQYF
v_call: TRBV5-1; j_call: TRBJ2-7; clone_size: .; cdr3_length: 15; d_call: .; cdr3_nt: TGCGCCAGCAGCTTGGCCGCGGGGAGCTCCTACGAGCAGTACTTC; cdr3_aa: CASSLAAGSSYEQYF
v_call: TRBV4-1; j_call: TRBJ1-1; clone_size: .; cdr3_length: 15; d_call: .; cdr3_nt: TGCGCCAGCAGCCAAACTATCGCCTCGAACACTGAAGCTTTCTTT; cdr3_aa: CASSQTIASNTEAFF
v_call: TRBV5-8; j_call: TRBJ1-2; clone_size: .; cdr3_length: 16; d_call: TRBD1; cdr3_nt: TGTGCCAGCAGCTTGGGGGGGACAGGGGATCACTATGGCTACACCTTC; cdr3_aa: CASSLGGTGDHYGYTF
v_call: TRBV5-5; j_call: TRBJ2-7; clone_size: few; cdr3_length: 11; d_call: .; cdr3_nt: TGTGCCAGCAGCTTGTCTGTGGAGCAGTACTTC; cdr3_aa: CASSLSVEQYF
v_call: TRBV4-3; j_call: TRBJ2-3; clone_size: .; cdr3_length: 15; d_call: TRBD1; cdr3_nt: TGCGCCAGCAGCCGAGATGGACAGGCGCAGCGAACGCAGTATTTT; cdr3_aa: CASSRDGQAQRTQYF
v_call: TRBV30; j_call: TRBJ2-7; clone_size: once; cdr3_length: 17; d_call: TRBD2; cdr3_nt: TGTGCCTGGAGTGTAATAAGGACTAGCGGGACCTCCTACGAGCAGTACTTC; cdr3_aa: CAWSVIRTSGTSYEQYF
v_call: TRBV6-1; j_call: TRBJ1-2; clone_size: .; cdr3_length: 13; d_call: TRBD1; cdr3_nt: TGTGCCAGCAGACAGGGGGCGCCTCTTGGCTACACCTTC; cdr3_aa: CASRQGAPLGYTF
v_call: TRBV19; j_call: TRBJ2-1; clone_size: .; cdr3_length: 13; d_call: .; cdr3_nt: TGTGCCAGTAGTCCTAGCATGAAGGCTGAGCAGTTCTTC; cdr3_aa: CASSPSMKAEQFF
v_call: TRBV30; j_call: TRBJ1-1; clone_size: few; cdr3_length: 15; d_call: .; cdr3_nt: TGTGCCTGGAGTACAGCCCGGGGGATGAACACTGAAGCTTTCTTT; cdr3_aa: CAWSTARGMNTEAFF
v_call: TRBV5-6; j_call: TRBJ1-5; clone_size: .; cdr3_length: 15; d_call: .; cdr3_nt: TGTGCCAGCAGCCAAGGATCCGGGGGGGATCAGCCCCAGCATTTT; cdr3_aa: CASSQGSGGDQPQHF
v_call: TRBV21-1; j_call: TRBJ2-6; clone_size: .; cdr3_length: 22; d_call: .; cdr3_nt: TGTGCCAGCAGGGTCCCCCCCGGGGTACTAGAGTTCGGGTTCTCTGGGGCCAACGTCCTGACTTTC; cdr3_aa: CASRVPPGVLEFGFSGANVLTF
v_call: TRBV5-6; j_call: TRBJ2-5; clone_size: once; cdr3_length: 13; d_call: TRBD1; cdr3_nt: TGTGCCAGCAGCCGGACAGGGAGTGAGACCCAGTACTTC; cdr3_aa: CASSRTGSETQYF
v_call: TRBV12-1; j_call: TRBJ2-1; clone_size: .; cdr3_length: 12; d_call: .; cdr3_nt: TGTGCCAGCAGCTTTTGCGACAGGGAAAAATTCTTC; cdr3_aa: CASSFCDREKFF
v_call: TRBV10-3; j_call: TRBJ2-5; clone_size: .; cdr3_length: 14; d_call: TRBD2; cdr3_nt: TGTGCCACCAGGAGCGAGCGGGAGGGCGAGACCCAGTACTTC; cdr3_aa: CATRSEREGETQYF
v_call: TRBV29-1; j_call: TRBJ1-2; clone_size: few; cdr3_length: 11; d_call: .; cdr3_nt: TGCAGCGTTGAAAGTGGGAGAGGCTACACCTTC; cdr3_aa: CSVESGRGYTF
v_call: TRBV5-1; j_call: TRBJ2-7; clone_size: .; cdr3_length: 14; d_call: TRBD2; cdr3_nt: TGCGCCAGCAGCCTGGGGGGGGGTTACAACGAGCAGTACTTC; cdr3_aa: CASSLGGGYNEQYF
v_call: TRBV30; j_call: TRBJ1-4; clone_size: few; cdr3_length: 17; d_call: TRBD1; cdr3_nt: TGTGCCTGGAGTGCTTCCGGGACAGGGGCTCAAAATGAAAAACTGTTTTTT; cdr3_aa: CAWSASGTGAQNEKLFF
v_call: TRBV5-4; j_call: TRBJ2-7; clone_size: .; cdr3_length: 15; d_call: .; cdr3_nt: TGTGCCAGCAGCCTATCCGGGGTCGGGGAGTACGAGCAGTACTTC; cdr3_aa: CASSLSGVGEYEQYF
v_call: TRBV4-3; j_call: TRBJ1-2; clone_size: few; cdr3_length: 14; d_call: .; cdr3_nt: TGCGCCAGCAGCCCAACTACGGCGAACTATGGCTACACCTTC; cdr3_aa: CASSPTTANYGYTF
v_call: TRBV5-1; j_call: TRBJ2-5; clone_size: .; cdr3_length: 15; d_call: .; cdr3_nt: TGCGCCAGCAGCCCTATCCCAGGGGCCCAAGAGACCCAGTACTTC; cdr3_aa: CASSPIPGAQETQYF
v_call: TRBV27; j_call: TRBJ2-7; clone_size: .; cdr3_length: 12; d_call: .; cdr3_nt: TGTGCCAGCAGTCCCCAGGGCGACGAGCAGTACTTC; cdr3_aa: CASSPQGDEQYF
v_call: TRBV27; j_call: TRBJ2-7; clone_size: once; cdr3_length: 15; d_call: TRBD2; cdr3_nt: TGTGCCAGCAGTTTATCGGTAGCGGGACGGTACGAGCAGTACTTC; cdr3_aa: CASSLSVAGRYEQYF
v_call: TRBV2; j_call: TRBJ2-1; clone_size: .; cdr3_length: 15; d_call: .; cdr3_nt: TGTGCCAGCAGTCGTCAAGGGGGACCCTACAATGAGCAGTTCTTC; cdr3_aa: CASSRQGGPYNEQFF
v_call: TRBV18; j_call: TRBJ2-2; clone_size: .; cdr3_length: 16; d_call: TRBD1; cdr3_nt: TGTGCCAGCTCACCATTTCAGACAGGGGGAACCGGGGAGCTGTTTTTT; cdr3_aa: CASSPFQTGGTGELFF
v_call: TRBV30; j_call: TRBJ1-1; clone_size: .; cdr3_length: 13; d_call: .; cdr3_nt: TGTGCCTGGAGCCGAACAGTGGGCACTGAAGCTTTCTTT; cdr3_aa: CAWSRTVGTEAFF
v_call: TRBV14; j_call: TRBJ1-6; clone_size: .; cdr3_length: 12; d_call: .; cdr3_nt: TGTGCCAGCAGCCAAGCGAGGGTACCCCTCCACTTT; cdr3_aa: CASSQARVPLHF
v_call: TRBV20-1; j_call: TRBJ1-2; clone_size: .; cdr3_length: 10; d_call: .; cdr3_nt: TGCAGTGCCCTTACTCGCGCCTACACCTTC; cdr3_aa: CSALTRAYTF
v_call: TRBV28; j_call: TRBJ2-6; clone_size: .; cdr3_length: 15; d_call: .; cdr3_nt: TGTGCCACGGGGAGGACACGCTCTGGGGCCAACGTCCTGACTTTC; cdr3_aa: CATGRTRSGANVLTF
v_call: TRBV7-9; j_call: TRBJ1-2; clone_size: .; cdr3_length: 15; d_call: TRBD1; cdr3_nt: TGTGCCAGCAGTCCTAACCCAATCACAGGGGCTGGCTACACCTTC; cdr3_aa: CASSPNPITGAGYTF